What follows are 26 T cell receptor beta chains derived from one specimen sequenced in a study of T cell changes during pregnancy in multiple sclerosis. Only in-frame clones appear in the TCRdb table, and some are missing; sequencing was by immunoSEQ multiplex PCR. This sample has about 39,000 clones; roughly 90% occur once, and the top ten carry more than 20%. The source was CD8+ T cells from peripheral blood mononuclear cells, collected before pregnancy. These receptors came from a female donor with multiple sclerosis, enrolled in a pregnancy study.

This clone appeared once. The CDR3, as DNA: TGTGCCAGTAGTATTGGGACAGAATACAATGAGCAGTTCTTC. It is translated as CASSIGTEYNEQFF. The V and J genes are TRBV19 and TRBJ2-1; 7 nucleotides align to TRBD1. Trimming removed 3 bases from V and 4 bases from J; junction bases left unmatched: 3. CDR1 and CDR2 (germline): LNHDA, SQIVND (reference sequence). CDR3 length equals 14 residues.

The V and J genes are TRBV7-8 and TRBJ2-1, with D possibly being TRBD2 (6 bases). Germline V gives CDR1 SGHVS, CDR2 FQNEAQ. Trimming cost V 4 bases and J 7 bases, with 11 bases left between them. The CDR3 runs 13 residues. The CDR3 DNA sequence: TGTGCCAGCAGCTGGGCGGGGATGAATGAGCAGTTCTTC. Translated: CASSWAGMNEQFF.

Points on this clone: At one boundary the junction diverges from the germline segment, which might be a read error. V gene TRBV6-5 combines with J gene TRBJ1-5, with TRBD1 matching over 10 bases. CDR1 and CDR2 from the germline V gene are MNHEY and SVGAGI. The CDR3 is made up of 13 amino acids. The CDR3 DNA sequence: TGTGCCAGCAGTCTGTCTCGGGACAGGGGCTCGTATTTT. Amino acid sequence: CASSLSRDRGSYF.

This clone has only one observation. The chain couples TRBV6-5 to TRBJ2-1; 8 bases fit TRBD2. Trimming at V came to 4 bases and at J to 6 bases, leaving 8 bases not matched to a gene. Germline V CDR1 and CDR2: MNHEY, SVGAGI. This CDR3 region has 15 residues. CDR3 region: CASSFAGGGLNEQFF. The CDR3 nucleotides are TGTGCCAGCAGTTTCGCCGGGGGGGGTCTCAATGAGCAGTTCTTC.

This clone was counted once. The V and J genes are TRBV7-9 and TRBJ2-7; D gene uncertain. V lost 5 bases, J lost 2 bases, and 4 bases lay in between. The CDR3 spans 11 residues. Germline values: CDR1 SEHNR, CDR2 FQNEAQ (reference sequence). In DNA, the CDR3 is TGTGCCAGCAGCCCGGCCTACGAGCAGTACTTC. This codes for CASSPAYEQYF.

The J gene is TRBJ1-1, the V gene TRBV6-5; weak D call: TRBD1 (5 bases). CDR3 length: 13 amino acids. Trimming took 6 bases from V and 0 from J, leaving 8 bases between them. Per the germline V gene, CDR1 is MNHEY and CDR2 is SVGAGI. CDR3 in DNA: TGTGCCAGCAGCCTGACAGTGAACACTGAAGCTTTCTTT. Amino acids: CASSLTVNTEAFF.

In DNA form, the CDR3 reads TGTGCCAGCAGCTATAGACAGCAAGAGACCCAGTACTTC. This translates into CASSYRQQETQYF. The chain links TRBV7-2 to TRBJ2-5, with D possibly matching TRBD1 (5 bases). V was pared by 4 bases and J by 2 bases, with 8 bases between. The germline gives CDR1 SGHTA, CDR2 FQGNSA. CDR3 size: 13 residues.

The rearrangement uses TRBV11-2 and TRBJ2-1; D unresolved. Germline V gene data show CDR1 as SGHAT and CDR2 as FQNNGV. The length of the CDR3 is 14 residues. V lost 3 bases to trimming and J lost 7 bases, with 13 bases between them. The CDR3 DNA reads as TGTGCCAGCAGCTTGAGAAGTGTTCTTAATGAGCAGTTCTTC. Its translation: CASSLRSVLNEQFF.

This rearrangement joins TRBV9 to TRBJ2-1, with 10 bases lining up with TRBD2. CDR1 SGDLS and CDR2 YYNGEE come from the germline V gene. V lost 1 base to trimming and J lost 2 bases; unmatched junction nucleotides: 6. The CDR3 length is 17 residues. CDR3 residues: CASSVLAGESAYNEQFF. The DNA of the CDR3 is TGTGCCAGCAGCGTACTAGCGGGAGAATCGGCCTACAATGAGCAGTTCTTC.

The V gene is TRBV5-5, the J gene TRBJ2-7; 15 positions match TRBD2. CDR3 length: 19 amino acids. Per germline, CDR1 SGHKS and CDR2 YYEKEE (reference sequence). V lost 0 bases and J lost 7; bases outside the gene matches: 14. Here the CDR3 DNA reads TGTGCCAGCAGCTTGGCTGGTTTCAGGACGGGGACTAGCGGGAGGGAGCAGTACTTC. It yields the protein CASSLAGFRTGTSGREQYF.

The chain links TRBV27 to TRBJ2-1, with a tentative D call TRBD2 (5 bases). The CDR3 is 15 residues long. Germline V lookup: CDR1 MNHEY, CDR2 SMNVEV (reference sequence). Trimming left V 4 bases short and J 5 bases short, with 15 bases between. The CDR3 DNA reads TGTGCCAGCAGTTCCCAAACCCTACTAGACAATGAGCAGTTCTTC. Translating gives CASSSQTLLDNEQFF.

The chain employs TRBV7-2 and TRBJ1-5; weak D call: TRBD1 (5 bases). The germline V and J ends were trimmed by 1 base and 5 bases, with 12 bases remaining between them. Germline assignment: CDR1 SGHTA and CDR2 FQGNSA. The CDR3 length is 15 residues. The CDR3 reads CASSLDSRVHQPQHF. CDR3 nucleotide sequence: TGTGCCAGCAGCTTAGATTCCAGGGTGCATCAGCCCCAGCATTTT.

The V call is TRBV2, the J call TRBJ1-2; possibly TRBD1 for D (6 bases). Trimming pared 8 bases from V and 4 bases from J, leaving 17 bases between. Germline assignment: CDR1 SNHLY and CDR2 FYNNEI. This CDR3 is 14 amino acids long. The DNA for the CDR3 is TGTGCCAGCCGGGGGAGGGGGGGGGCCTATGGCTACACCTTC. Translating it yields CASRGRGGAYGYTF. The full variable domain, in which reference TRBV2 and TRBJ1-2 provide the parts outside the CDR3, is EPEVTQTPSHQVTQMGQEVILRCVPISNHLYFYWYRQILGQKVEFLVSFYNNEISEKSEIFDDQFSVERPDGSNFTLKIRSTKLEDSAMYFCASRGRGGAYGYTFGSGTRLTVV.

The chain has TRBV5-6 and TRBJ1-1, with D possibly matching TRBD1 (5 bases). The V end was cut by 3 bases, the J end by 1 base, with 10 bases between. The CDR3 is 14 amino acids. From germline, CDR1 is SGHDT and CDR2 YYEEEE. The DNA of the CDR3 is TGTGCCAGCAGCTACGGGACTTCGAACACTGAAGCTTTCTTT. Translation gives CASSYGTSNTEAFF.

The chain links TRBV5-5 to TRBJ2-3; 9 bases are shared with TRBD1. The CDR3 is 16 residues long. Germline trimming cut 0 bases from V and 4 bases from J; bases unmatched to any gene: 6. Germline V lookup: CDR1 SGHKS, CDR2 YYEKEE (reference sequence). CDR3 sequence: CASSLAGQGDSDTQYF. The CDR3, as DNA: TGTGCCAGCAGCTTGGCGGGACAGGGTGACTCAGATACGCAGTATTTT.

This chain connects TRBV6-1 to TRBJ2-7; possibly TRBD1 for D (6 bases). V was cut by 7 bases and J by 0 bases, with 13 bases left in between. This CDR3 has 14 amino acids. The germline V gene encodes CDR1 MNHNS and CDR2 SASEGT. The CDR3 reads CASTTQGPSYEQYF. The CDR3 nucleotides are TGTGCCAGCACCACACAGGGCCCCTCCTACGAGCAGTACTTC.

Here the CDR3 reads CASSPGGGSSNTEAFF. CDR3 sequence (DNA): TGTGCCAGCTCACCCGGAGGTGGATCCTCGAACACTGAAGCTTTCTTT. The gene calls are TRBV18 and TRBJ1-1; D gene ambiguous. Trimming took off 3 bases at V and 1 base at J, with 15 bases between the two ends. Per the germline V gene, CDR1 is KGHSH and CDR2 is LQKENI. This CDR3 comprises 16 residues.

The chain employs TRBV27 and TRBJ2-1; 13 nucleotides match TRBD2. After removal of 4 bases from V and 10 bases from J, the junction contained 4 bases not matched to a gene. The CDR3 extends over 14 amino acids. Germline CDR1 is MNHEY and CDR2 is SMNVEV (reference sequence). The CDR3 DNA sequence: TGTGCCAGCAGTTCGGGACTAGCGGGGCCAGAGCAGTTCTTC. Translating gives CASSSGLAGPEQFF.

The rearrangement uses TRBV2 and TRBJ2-5, with a possible D match to TRBD1 (6 bases). Germline V gene data show CDR1 as SNHLY and CDR2 as FYNNEI. The CDR3 covers 12 residues. V dropped 8 bases and J dropped 3 bases, with 10 bases sitting between them. The CDR3 is CASFGGKETQYF. In nucleotides, the CDR3 is TGTGCCAGCTTTGGGGGCAAAGAGACCCAGTACTTC.

The V call is TRBV2, the J call TRBJ2-7; 8 bases align to TRBD2. The CDR3 consists of 15 residues. CDR1 and CDR2 (germline): SNHLY, FYNNEI. With 2 bases clipped from V and 2 bases from J, the junction kept 5 bases outside the gene matches. The CDR3 protein is CASSEWREVTYEQYF. For the CDR3, the DNA is TGTGCCAGCAGTGAATGGCGGGAGGTGACCTACGAGCAGTACTTC.

The chain is built from TRBV30 and TRBJ1-3; D unclear. V gave up 2 bases and J gave up 4 bases, with 12 bases separating them. The CDR3 consists of 14 residues. Germline CDR1 is GTSNPN and CDR2 is SVGIG (reference sequence). The CDR3 protein is CAWSIRGKGNTIYF. DNA of the CDR3: TGTGCCTGGAGTATCCGGGGAAAAGGAAACACCATATATTTT.

The chain joins TRBV5-1 to TRBJ2-1, with D maybe TRBD1 (5 bases). Trimming removed 3 bases from V and 4 bases from J, with 11 bases in between. This CDR3 has 14 amino acids. Germline values: CDR1 SGHRS, CDR2 YFSETQ. CDR3 amino acids: CASSSETAYNEQFF. The CDR3 DNA follows: TGCGCCAGCAGCTCGGAGACAGCGTACAATGAGCAGTTCTTC.

The DNA for the CDR3 is TGTGCCAGTAGTATGACAGGGGCCGAGCAGTACTTC. Its translation is CASSMTGAEQYF. The chain carries TRBV19 and TRBJ2-7, with 8 positions matching TRBD1. The CDR3 is made up of 12 amino acids. Germline-derived CDR1 and CDR2 are LNHDA and SQIVND (reference sequence). V shed 3 bases, J shed 6 bases, and the junction held 1 base outside the gene matches.

This rearrangement joins TRBV29-1 to TRBJ2-2, with D maybe TRBD2 (5 bases). Looked up from germline, CDR1 is SQVTM and CDR2 is ANQGSEA. The CDR3 length is 16 residues. The ends were cut back, 0 bases at V and 2 bases at J, with 13 bases in the middle. The CDR3 coding sequence is TGCAGCGTTGAAGATCGAGGGAGAAATAACACCGGGGAGCTGTTTTTT. It is translated as CSVEDRGRNNTGELFF.

This chain joins TRBV5-6 and TRBJ2-3; TRBD1 might be the D (5 bases). The CDR3 spans 15 residues. The V end was cut by 1 base, the J end by 1 base, with 10 bases between. Germline values: CDR1 SGHDT, CDR2 YYEEEE. CDR3 protein: CASSLKGRGTDTQYF. The CDR3 DNA is TGTGCCAGCAGCTTGAAGGGCAGGGGCACAGATACGCAGTATTTT.

The CDR3, as DNA: TGTGCCAGCAGTTACTCCGACAGTATCACAGGGCGAGCTTTCTTT. It translates to CASSYSDSITGRAFF. This sequence joins TRBV6-6 and TRBJ1-1, with TRBD1 as a possible D gene (6 bases). The length of the CDR3 is 15 residues. Germline lookup yields CDR1 MNHNY and CDR2 SVGAGI (reference sequence). V lost 0 bases and J 10 bases, leaving 18 bases between the germline ends.